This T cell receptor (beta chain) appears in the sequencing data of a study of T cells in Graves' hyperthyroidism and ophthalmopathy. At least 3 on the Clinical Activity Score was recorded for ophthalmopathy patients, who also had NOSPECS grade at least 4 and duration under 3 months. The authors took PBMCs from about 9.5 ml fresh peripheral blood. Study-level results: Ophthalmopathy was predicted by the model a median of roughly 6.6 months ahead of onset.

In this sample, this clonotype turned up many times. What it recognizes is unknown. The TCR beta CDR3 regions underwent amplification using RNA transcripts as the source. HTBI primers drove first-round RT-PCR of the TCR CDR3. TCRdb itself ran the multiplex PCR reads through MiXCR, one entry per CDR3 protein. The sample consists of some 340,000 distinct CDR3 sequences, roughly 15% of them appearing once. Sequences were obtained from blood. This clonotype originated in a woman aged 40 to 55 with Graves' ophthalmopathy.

CDR3 sequence reads: CASSDRAGSYGYTF. Written as DNA, the CDR3 is TGTGCCAGCAGTGACAGGGCAGGTTCTTACGGCTACACCTTC. This rearrangement joins TRBV2 to TRBJ1-2; a weak D match, TRBD1 (5 bases). The CDR3 runs 14 residues. Deletions cut 3 bases from V and 8 bases from J, with 16 bases between. Germline V gene sequence: CDR1 SNHLY, CDR2 FYNNEI.